This T cell receptor (beta chain) emerged from a study of blood T cell repertoires in COVID-19. Turning to the study itself: Collection of acute and convalescent COVID-19 samples took place in the United States, Italy and Spain.

In the authors' methods: For nucleated cells, counts were estimated from reference gene primer amplification. Clones were sequenced by immunoSEQ multiplex PCR, and TCRdb holds only the in-frame ones, with some missing. The DNA was the basis for D and trimming; V, J and clone size are from that table. This sample carries about 320,000 clones, 89% of them seen once, and the ten largest clones take 4.5% to 5.5%. Recovered participants had two consecutive negative NP/OP PCR tests, healthcare professional clearance, or symptom resolution. Trimming removed 5 bases from V and 0 bases from J, with 12 bases in between. Germline V gene sequence: CDR1 KGHSH, CDR2 LQKENI. The CDR3 covers 15 residues.

Sequenced: PBMCs or T cells enriched from blood (not recorded which). The chain has TRBV18 and TRBJ2-3; D unclear. The TCR sequence derives from a man between 60 and 75 years old who had recovered from COVID-19. CDR3 residues: CASSSTRSSTDTQYF. CDR3 DNA: TGTGCCAGCTCATCGACACGTTCTAGCACAGATACGCAGTATTTT.